The TCR beta chain under discussion was sequenced for a study of blood T cell repertoires in COVID-19. Study in general: There were acute and convalescent COVID-19 samples, and they came from the United States, Italy and Spain. PBMCs, B-cell-depleted T cells, or T cells provided the cDNA or gDNA that made up the material.

Enrollment of patients from Seattle took place during active infection, with longitudinal follow-up. The CDR3 has 13 residues. The germline V gene encodes CDR1 SGHVS and CDR2 FNYEAQ. Trimming pared 3 bases from V and 2 bases from J, leaving 5 bases between. Authors' analysis steps: The assay estimated nucleated cells by amplifying reference gene primers. Profiled with immunoSEQ multiplex PCR; TCRdb holds only in-frame clones, not every one. D and trimming were read from the DNA, whereas the V and J calls and clone size are those reported in that table. The table has approximately 180,000 clones, approximately 87% seen once.

The receptor's source is a person between 65 and 79 years old with COVID-19, enrolled during active disease. The material sequenced was peripheral blood. The chain couples TRBV7-6 to TRBJ1-5; unclear D gene. In DNA, the CDR3 is TGTGCCAGCAGCTTTTATGGCAATCAGCCCCAGCATTTT. Protein: CASSFYGNQPQHF.